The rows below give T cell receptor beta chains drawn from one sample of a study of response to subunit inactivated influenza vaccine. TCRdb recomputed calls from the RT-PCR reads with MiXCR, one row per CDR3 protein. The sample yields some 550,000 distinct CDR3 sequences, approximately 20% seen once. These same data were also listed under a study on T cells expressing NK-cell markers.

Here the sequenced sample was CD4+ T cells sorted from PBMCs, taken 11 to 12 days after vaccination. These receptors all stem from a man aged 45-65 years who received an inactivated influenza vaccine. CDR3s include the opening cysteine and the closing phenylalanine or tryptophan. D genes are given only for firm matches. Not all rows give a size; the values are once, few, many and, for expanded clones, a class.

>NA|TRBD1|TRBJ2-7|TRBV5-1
TGCGCCATCAGCCCCCGGACAGGGGCCCTCTACGAGCAGTACTTC
CAISPRTGALYEQYF
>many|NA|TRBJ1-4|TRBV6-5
TGTGCCAGCAGTTACTCGACGGGCAACCGAAATGAAAAACTGTTTTTT
CASSYSTGNRNEKLFF
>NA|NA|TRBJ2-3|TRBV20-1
TGCAGTGCTGGCCCCTTGGAGCAAGTCACAGATACGCAGTATTTT
CSAGPLEQVTDTQYF
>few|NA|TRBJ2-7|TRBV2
TGTGCCAGCAGAGGGCAGGGAAAACTCTACGAGCAGTACTTC
CASRGQGKLYEQYF
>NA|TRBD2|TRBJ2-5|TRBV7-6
TGTGCCAGCTCAGGACTAGCGGGAGGTTCCCAAGAGACCCAGGACTTC
CASSGLAGGSQETQDF
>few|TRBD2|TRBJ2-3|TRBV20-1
TGCAGTGCTAGAGCCCCTCTAGCGGGAGTACCGGATACGCAGTATTTT
CSARAPLAGVPDTQYF
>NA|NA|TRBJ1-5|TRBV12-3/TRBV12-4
TGTGCCAGCAGTCCCGGGGCTACCGCCACGCATTTT
CASSPGATATHF
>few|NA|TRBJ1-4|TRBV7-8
TGTGCCAGCACCACAAGGGGACTCAAAGACCCAACTAATGAAAAACTGTTTTTT
CASTTRGLKDPTNEKLFF
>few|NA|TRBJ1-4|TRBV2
TGTGCCAGCAAGGTGGGCAGCTCCGTTGAAAAACTGTTTTTT
CASKVGSSVEKLFF
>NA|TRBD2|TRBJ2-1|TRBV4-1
TGCGCCAGCTCCCACTTGACTAGCGGGAATCCTGGGCGTCCCTACAATGAGCAGTTCTTC
CASSHLTSGNPGRPYNEQFF
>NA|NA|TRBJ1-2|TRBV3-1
TGTGCCAGCAGCCAAGGAGTGAATGGCTACACCTTC
CASSQGVNGYTF
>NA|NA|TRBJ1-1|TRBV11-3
TGTGCCAGCAGCTTAAATGTCAGGGCGTCTGAAGCTTTCTTT
CASSLNVRASEAFF
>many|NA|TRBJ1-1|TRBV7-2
TGTGCCAGCAGCTTAGTCCGGATGAACACTGAAGCTTTCTTT
CASSLVRMNTEAFF
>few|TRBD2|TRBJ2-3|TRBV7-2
TGTGCCAGCAGCTTAGAGCGGGGGTGGACAGATACGCAGTATTTT
CASSLERGWTDTQYF
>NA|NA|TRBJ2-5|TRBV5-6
TGTGCCAGCAGCCGTAGGACGGTCCAGGGGACCCAGTACTTC
CASSRRTVQGTQYF
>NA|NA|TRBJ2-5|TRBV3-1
TGTGCCAGCAGCCAAGAAGTCGAGACCCAGTACTTC
CASSQEVETQYF
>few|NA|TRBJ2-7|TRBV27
TGTGCCAGCAGTTTATCGATTGGAGGGCCTAAGACCGAGCAGTACTTC
CASSLSIGGPKTEQYF
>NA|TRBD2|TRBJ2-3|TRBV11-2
TGTGCCAGCAGCATCTTACCGGGACTAGCGGGAGGGTCGGCAGATACGCAGTATTTT
CASSILPGLAGGSADTQYF
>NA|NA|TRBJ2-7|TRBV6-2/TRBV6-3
TGTGCCAGCAGACCCCCGACCGGGTCCCTCTACGAGCAGTACTTC
CASRPPTGSLYEQYF
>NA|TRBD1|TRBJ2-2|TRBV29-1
TGCAGCGTTGGGGACAGGCGAACGAACACCGGGGAGCTGTTTTTT
CSVGDRRTNTGELFF
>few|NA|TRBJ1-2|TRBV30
TGTGCCTGGAGTGTACGGGGTGTCTATGGCTACACCTTC
CAWSVRGVYGYTF
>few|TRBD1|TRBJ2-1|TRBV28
TGTGCCAGCAGTACCGGGACAGGGCCACGGAATGAGCAGTTCTTC
CASSTGTGPRNEQFF
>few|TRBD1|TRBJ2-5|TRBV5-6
TGTGCCAGCTTTCTACCGGGACAGGGGGAAGAGACCCAGTACTTC
CASFLPGQGEETQYF
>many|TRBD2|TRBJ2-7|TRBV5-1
TGCGCCAGCAGCTCGACTAGCGATTACGAGCAGTACTTC
CASSSTSDYEQYF
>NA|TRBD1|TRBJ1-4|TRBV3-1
TGTGCCAGCAGCCACCACCGGGACAGGGGTGGAAAACTGTTTTTT
CASSHHRDRGGKLFF
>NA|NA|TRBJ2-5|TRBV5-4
TGTGCCAGCAGATCAAAAAGCCGCGACACCCAGTACTTC
CASRSKSRDTQYF
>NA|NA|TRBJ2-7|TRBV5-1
TGCGCCAGCAGCTTGCATTCGGTGGCGGGGGCGATCTACGAGCAGTACTTC
CASSLHSVAGAIYEQYF
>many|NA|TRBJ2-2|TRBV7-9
TGTGCCAGCAGCTTAGGATCGGGGAACACCGGGGAGCTGTTTTTT
CASSLGSGNTGELFF
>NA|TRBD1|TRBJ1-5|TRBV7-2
TGTGCCAGCAGCTCCGACAGGGTGGGCAATCAGCCCCAGCATTTT
CASSSDRVGNQPQHF
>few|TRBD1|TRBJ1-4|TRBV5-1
TGCGCCAGCAGCTTGGCCGGGACAGGAGATGAAAAACTGTTTTTT
CASSLAGTGDEKLFF
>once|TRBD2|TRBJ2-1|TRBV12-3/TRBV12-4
TGTGCCAGCAGTTTCGGGCGGGAGGTGGATGAGCAGTTCTTC
CASSFGREVDEQFF
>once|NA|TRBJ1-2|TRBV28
TGTGCCAGCAGTTCCCACAGTGTTGAGTATGGCTACACCTTC
CASSSHSVEYGYTF
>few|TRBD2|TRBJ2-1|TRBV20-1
TGCAGTGCTGAAATAGCGGGAAGCGGCAATGAGCAGTTCTTC
CSAEIAGSGNEQFF
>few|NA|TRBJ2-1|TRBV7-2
TGTGCCAGCAGCTTGTGGACGCGGCCTGAGCAGTTCTTC
CASSLWTRPEQFF
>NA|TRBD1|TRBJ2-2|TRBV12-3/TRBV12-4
TGTGCCAGCAGTGCTACAGGGGTCACCGGGGAGCTGTTTTTT
CASSATGVTGELFF
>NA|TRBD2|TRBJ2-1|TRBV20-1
TGCAGTGCTAGAGTTGGTCGTGCTAGCGGGTTTTCCTACAATGAGCAGTTCTTC
CSARVGRASGFSYNEQFF
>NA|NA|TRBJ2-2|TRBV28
TGTGCCAGCAGTTTATTTATCGGGGAGCTGTTTTTT
CASSLFIGELFF
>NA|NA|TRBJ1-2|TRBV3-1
TGTGCCAGCAGCCAAGATGGTACAGGGCCCGAGGGCACCTTC
CASSQDGTGPEGTF
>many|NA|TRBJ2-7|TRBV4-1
TGCGCCAGCAGCCCAGGGGGGGGAGAGCAGTACTTC
CASSPGGGEQYF
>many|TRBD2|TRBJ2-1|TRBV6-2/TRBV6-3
TGTGCCAGCGACGGTCGGGGCGGGGGGACCTACAATGAGCAGTTCTTC
CASDGRGGGTYNEQFF
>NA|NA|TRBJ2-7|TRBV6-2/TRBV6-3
TGTGCCAGCAGTTACTCTCTGACGGGGGCCTCCTACGAGCAGTACTTC
CASSYSLTGASYEQYF
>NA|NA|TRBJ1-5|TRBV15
TGTGCCACCAGCATTGGTGGCAGGGCCCTGGGCAATCAGCCCCAGCATTTT
CATSIGGRALGNQPQHF
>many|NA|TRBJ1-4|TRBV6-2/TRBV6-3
TGTGCCAGCAGTTACGGCGGGTATCGGTCAACTAATGAAAAACTGTTTTTT
CASSYGGYRSTNEKLFF
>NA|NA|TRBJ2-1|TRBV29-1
TGCAGCGGGATGTCTAGCCACAATGAGCAGTTCTTC
CSGMSSHNEQFF
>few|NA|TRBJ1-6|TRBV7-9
TGTGCCAGCAGCTTGGAACAAGGGGTTTATAATTCACCCCTCCACTTT
CASSLEQGVYNSPLHF
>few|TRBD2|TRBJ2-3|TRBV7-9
TGTGCCAGCAGCCGACCAGTGGGACTAGCGGGAGCACATACGCAGTATTTT
CASSRPVGLAGAHTQYF
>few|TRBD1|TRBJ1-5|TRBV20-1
TGCAGTGCTAGCCCGGGACAGGGTCACAATCAGCCCCAGCATTTT
CSASPGQGHNQPQHF
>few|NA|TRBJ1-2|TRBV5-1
TGCGCCAGCAGCGCGGAGGGGCGATCCGATGGCTACACCTTC
CASSAEGRSDGYTF
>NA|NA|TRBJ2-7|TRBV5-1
TGCGCCAGCCGAGCCCCGGACAGTTCCTACGAGCAGTACTTC
CASRAPDSSYEQYF
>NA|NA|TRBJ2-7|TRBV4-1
TGCGCCAGCAGCCAATTTTGGGACCGAGCCTACGAGCAGTACTTC
CASSQFWDRAYEQYF
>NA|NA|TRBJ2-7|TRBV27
TGTGCCAGCAGTTTGAAGGGGCGGGACTACGAGCAGTACTTC
CASSLKGRDYEQYF
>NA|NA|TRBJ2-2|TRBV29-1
TGCAGCGTTCATTTCGGGGGAAACACCGGGGAGCTGTTTTTT
CSVHFGGNTGELFF